This T cell receptor beta chain emerged from a study of response to subunit inactivated influenza vaccine. Findings and limits, study-wide: The authors suggested that every seasonal influenza vaccination recruits few new T cells.

Germline V gene sequence: CDR1 SEHNR, CDR2 FQNEAQ (reference sequence). V gave up 5 bases and J gave up 2 bases, with 12 bases separating them. The CDR3 sequence is 15 residues long. In regard to this clonotype: Antigen unknown.

TCRdb analysed the RT-PCR reads with MiXCR anew, one entry per CDR3 protein. The sample includes about 240,000 distinct CDR3 sequences, more than 10% of them seen just once. This sequence joins TRBV7-9 and TRBJ2-2; tentatively, D is TRBD1 (6 bases). This specimen was non-naive T cells sorted from PBMCs, taken around 14 days before vaccination. This sequence was found in a man aged 50 to 60 who received an inactivated influenza vaccine. The CDR3 protein is CASSLDSGNTGELFF. Here the CDR3 DNA reads TGTGCCAGCAGCCTGGACAGTGGTAACACCGGGGAGCTGTTTTTT.